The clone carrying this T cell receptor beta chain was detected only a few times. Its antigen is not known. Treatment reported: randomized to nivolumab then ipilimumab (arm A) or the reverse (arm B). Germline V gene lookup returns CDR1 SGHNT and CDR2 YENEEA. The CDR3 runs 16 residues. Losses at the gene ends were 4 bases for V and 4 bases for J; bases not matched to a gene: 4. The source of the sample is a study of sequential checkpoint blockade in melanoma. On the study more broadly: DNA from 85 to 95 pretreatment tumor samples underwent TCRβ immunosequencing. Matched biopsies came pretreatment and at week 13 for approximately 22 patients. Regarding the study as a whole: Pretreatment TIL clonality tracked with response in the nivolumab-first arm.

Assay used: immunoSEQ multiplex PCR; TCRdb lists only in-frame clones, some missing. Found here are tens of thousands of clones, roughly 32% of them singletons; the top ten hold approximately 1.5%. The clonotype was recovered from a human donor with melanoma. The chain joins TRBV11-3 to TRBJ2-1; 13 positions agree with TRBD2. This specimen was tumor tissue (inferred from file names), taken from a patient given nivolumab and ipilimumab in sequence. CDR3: CASSSGLAGAYNEQFF. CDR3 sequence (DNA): TGTGCCAGCAGCTCAGGACTAGCGGGGGCATACAATGAGCAGTTCTTC.